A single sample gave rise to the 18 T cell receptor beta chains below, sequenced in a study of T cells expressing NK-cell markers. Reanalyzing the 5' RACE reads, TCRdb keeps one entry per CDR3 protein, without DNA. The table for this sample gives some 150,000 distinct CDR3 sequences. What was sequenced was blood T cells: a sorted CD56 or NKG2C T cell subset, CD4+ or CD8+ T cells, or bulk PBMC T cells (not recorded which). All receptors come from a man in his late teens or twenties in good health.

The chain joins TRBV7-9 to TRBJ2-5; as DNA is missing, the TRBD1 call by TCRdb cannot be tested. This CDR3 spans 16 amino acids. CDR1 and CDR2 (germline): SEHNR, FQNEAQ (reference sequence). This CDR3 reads CASSSARTGGDETQYF. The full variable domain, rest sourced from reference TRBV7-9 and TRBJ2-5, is DTGVSQNPRHKITKRGQNVTFRCDPISEHNRLYWYRQTLGQGPEFLTYFQNEAQLEKSRLLSDRFSAERPKGSFSTLEIQRTEQGDSAMYLCASSSARTGGDETQYFGPGTRLLVL.

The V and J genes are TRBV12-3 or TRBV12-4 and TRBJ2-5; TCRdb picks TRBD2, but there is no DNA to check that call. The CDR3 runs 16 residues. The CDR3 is CASTPWGSGSGETQYF.

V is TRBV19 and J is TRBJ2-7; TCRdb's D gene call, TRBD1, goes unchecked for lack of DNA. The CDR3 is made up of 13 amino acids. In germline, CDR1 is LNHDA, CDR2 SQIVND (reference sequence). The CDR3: CASRAGQLYEQYF.

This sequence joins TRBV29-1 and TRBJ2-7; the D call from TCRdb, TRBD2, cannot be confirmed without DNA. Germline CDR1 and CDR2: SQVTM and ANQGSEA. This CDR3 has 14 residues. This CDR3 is CSVEFSSGTYEQYF.

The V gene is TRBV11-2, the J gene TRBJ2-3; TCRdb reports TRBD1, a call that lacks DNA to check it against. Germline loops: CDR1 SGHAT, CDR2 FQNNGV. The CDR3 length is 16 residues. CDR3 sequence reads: CASSSPRGAYEDTQYF.

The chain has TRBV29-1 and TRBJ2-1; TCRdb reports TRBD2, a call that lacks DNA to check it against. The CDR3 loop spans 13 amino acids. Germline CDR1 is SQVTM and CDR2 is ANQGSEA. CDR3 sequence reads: CSATRLADNEQFF.

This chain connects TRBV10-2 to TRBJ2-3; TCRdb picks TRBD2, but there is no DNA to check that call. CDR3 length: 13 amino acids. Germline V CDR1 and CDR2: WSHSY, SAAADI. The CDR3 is CASSEGGADTQYF.

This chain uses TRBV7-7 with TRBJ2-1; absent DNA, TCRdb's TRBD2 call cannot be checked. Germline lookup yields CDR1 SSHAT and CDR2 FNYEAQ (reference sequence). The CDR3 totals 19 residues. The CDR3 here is CASSLAVGTSGRDEYEQFF.

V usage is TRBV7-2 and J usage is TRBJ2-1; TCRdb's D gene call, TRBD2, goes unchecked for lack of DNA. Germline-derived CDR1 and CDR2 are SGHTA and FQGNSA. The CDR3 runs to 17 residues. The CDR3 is CASSLTPGLSSYNEQFF.

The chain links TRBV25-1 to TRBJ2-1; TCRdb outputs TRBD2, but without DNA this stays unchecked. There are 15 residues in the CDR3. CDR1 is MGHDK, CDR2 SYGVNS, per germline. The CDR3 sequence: CASSEGDGRAHEQFF. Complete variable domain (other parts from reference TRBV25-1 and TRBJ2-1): EADIYQTPRYLVIGTGKKITLECSQTMGHDKMYWYQQDPGMELHLIHYSYGVNSTEKGDLSSESTVSRIRTEHFPLTLESARPSHTSQYLCASSEGDGRAHEQFFGPGTRLTVL.

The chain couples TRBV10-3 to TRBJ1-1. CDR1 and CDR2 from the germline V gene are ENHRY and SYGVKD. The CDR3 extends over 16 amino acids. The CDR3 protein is CAISESTRRRNTEAFF.

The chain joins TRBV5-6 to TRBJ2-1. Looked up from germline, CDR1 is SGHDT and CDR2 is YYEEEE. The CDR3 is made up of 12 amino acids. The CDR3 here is CASSLVGAEQFF. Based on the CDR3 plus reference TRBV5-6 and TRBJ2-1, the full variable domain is DAGVTQSPTHLIKTRGQQVTLRCSPKSGHDTVSWYQQALGQGPQFIFQYYEEEERQRGNFPDRFSGHQFPNYSSELNVNALLLGDSALYLCASSLVGAEQFFGPGTRLTVL.

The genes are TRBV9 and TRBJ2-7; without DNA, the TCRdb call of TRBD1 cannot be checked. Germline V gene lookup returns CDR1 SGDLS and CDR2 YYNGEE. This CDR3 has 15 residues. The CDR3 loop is CASSVDGTPTYEQYF.

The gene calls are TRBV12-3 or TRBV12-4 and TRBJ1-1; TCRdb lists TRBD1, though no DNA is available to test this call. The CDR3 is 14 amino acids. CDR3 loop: CASSHPQYRTEAFF.

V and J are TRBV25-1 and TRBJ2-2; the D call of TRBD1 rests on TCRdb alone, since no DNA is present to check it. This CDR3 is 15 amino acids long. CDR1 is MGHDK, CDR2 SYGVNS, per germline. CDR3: CASSDIQGNTGELFF.

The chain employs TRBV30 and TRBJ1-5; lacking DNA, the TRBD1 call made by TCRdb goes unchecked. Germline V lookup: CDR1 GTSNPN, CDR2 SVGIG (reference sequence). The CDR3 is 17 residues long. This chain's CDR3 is CAWSLGTREWGNQPQHF. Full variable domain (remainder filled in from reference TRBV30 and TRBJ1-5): SQTIHQWPATLVQPVGSPLSLECTVEGTSNPNLYWYRQAAGRGLQLLFYSVGIGQISSEVPQNLSASRPQDRQFILSSKKLLLSDSGFYLCAWSLGTREWGNQPQHFGDGTRLSIL.

The CDR3 sequence is CASSYTMDTDYEQYF. V and J are TRBV2 and TRBJ2-7; TCRdb's assignment of TRBD1 cannot be checked, as there is no DNA. The V gene's germline CDR1 is SNHLY and CDR2 FYNNEI. The CDR3 is 15 residues long.

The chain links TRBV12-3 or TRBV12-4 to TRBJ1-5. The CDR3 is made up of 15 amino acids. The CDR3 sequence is CASSFWGPYSQPQHF.